This TCR beta chain stems from a study of long-term antiretroviral therapy in people with HIV. Points from the study as a whole: Clonal populations expanded prior to ART predominated within the repertoire at all time points. Blood sampling spanned 2004 to 2017, possibly under older ART regimens.

Germline lookup yields CDR1 LNHDA and CDR2 SQIVND (reference sequence). The CDR3 covers 14 residues. J gave up 7 bases and V 3 bases, and 6 bases lay outside the gene matches. This clone was recorded only once. The antigen is unknown. Investigators performed immunoSEQ version v3.0 at survey level. Only in-frame clones appear in the TCRdb table, and some are missing; sequencing was by immunoSEQ multiplex PCR. The table lists tens of thousands of clones, roughly 82% of them singletons. This clonotype originated in a man younger than 40 with HIV. The rearrangement uses TRBV19 and TRBJ2-1, with TRBD1 matching over 7 bases. This sample comprised unsorted PBMCs, obtained 5.9 years after starting antiretroviral therapy. The CDR3 DNA reads TGTGCCAGTAGTATGCTGACAGGGCTAAATGAGCAGTTCTTC. Translating gives CASSMLTGLNEQFF.